This TCR beta chain was profiled in a study of identifying expanded T cells in peripheral blood. Germline V lookup: CDR1 ENHRY, CDR2 SYGVKD. V trimming: 0 bases; J trimming: 1 base; junction bases outside the gene matches: 7. This CDR3 spans 17 amino acids. As to this clone: The target antigen is unknown.

Repertoires were generated with immunoSEQ multiplex PCR, while TCRdb's copy carries only in-frame clones and drops some. The table records approximately 140,000 clones, around 88% of them present only once. Study-wide results and caveats: Variance in clone template counts between two-week samples significantly increased with total template count across all healthy donors. Technical replicates showed approximately 1.2 changed clones; two weeks roughly 16; four weeks 19.

This TCR derives from a person aged 18 to 70 in good health. The chain is built from TRBV10-3 and TRBJ1-2, with 8 bases lining up with TRBD1. Sample: blood. The CDR3 sequence: CAISESDRGGFNYGYTF. CDR3 bases: TGTGCCATCAGTGAGTCAGACAGGGGCGGATTTAACTATGGCTACACCTTC.